This T cell receptor (beta chain) emerged from a study of T cell repertoires in cytomegalovirus infection. Overall study context: Well-studied HLA-B-restricted CMV epitopes were used in the study alongside recently identified HLA-C-restricted ones. Indications came from public TCR beta signatures; they pointed to CMV infection and to a matching HLA type.

TCRdb ran MiXCR on the reads and lists one entry per CDR3 protein. The sample includes 100,000 to 150,000 distinct CDR3 sequences, over 30% of them seen just once. General observations from the study: Carriers of CMV plus the relevant HLA were identified by cumulative public TCR beta family frequency. The response measured ex vivo was dominated by TCR beta clonotypes (HLA-C-restricted and CMV-specific).

The CDR3 spans 12 residues. Trimming left V 6 bases short and J 10 bases short, with 15 bases between. Germline V CDR1 and CDR2: DFQATT, SNEGSKA (reference sequence). This clonotype was counted a few times. Its antigen is currently unknown. This receptor was identified in a human donor in good health (CMV status not recorded). Some clones in this sample may be carry-over from other donors' samples. This chain uses TRBV20-1 with TRBJ2-2, with a tentative D call TRBD2 (6 bases). The source material was CD8+ T cells from cultured PBMCs, sampled from culture after CMV antigen stimulation. CDR3 region: CSALGLAPELFF. CDR3 in DNA: TGCAGTGCCCTGGGGCTAGCGCCGGAGCTGTTTTTT.